These 24 T cell receptor beta chains were all obtained from the same sample, sequenced in a study of T cells expressing NK-cell markers. TCRdb reprocessed the 5' RACE reads; each CDR3 protein has one entry and no DNA is given. This table holds 400,000 to 550,000 distinct CDR3 sequences. The sample was blood T cells: a sorted CD56 or NKG2C T cell subset, CD4+ or CD8+ T cells, or bulk PBMC T cells (not recorded which). These TCRs come from a woman between 18 and 75 years old in good health.

The chain carries TRBV6-2 or TRBV6-3 and TRBJ2-7; TCRdb names TRBD2, which stays unverified in the absence of DNA. CDR1 and CDR2 from the germline V gene are MNHEY and SVGEGT. The CDR3 loop spans 16 amino acids. CDR3 protein: CASSNGLSGKSDEQYF.

The chain employs TRBV11-2 and TRBJ2-4. Germline V gives CDR1 SGHAT, CDR2 FQNNGV. This CDR3 contains 15 residues. The CDR3 loop reads CASSLDPRGWDIQYF.

The V gene is TRBV21-1, the J gene TRBJ2-4; TCRdb reports TRBD2, a call that lacks DNA to check it against. TRBV21-1 is a recognized pseudogene. The CDR3 contains 16 residues. The CDR3 here is CASRGLAGVTKNIQYF.

V gene TRBV7-8 combines with J gene TRBJ2-2. The CDR3 is 11 amino acids. Per the germline V gene, CDR1 is SGHVS and CDR2 is FQNEAQ. CDR3 sequence reads: CASSRRGELFF. Drawing the rest from reference TRBV7-8 and TRBJ2-2, the complete variable domain is GAGVSQSPRYKVAKRGQDVALRCDPISGHVSLFWYQQALGQGPEFLTYFQNEAQLDKSGLPSDRFFAERPEGSVSTLKIQRTQQEDSAVYLCASSRRGELFFGEGSRLTVL.

The chain uses TRBV6-5 and TRBJ2-5; TCRdb designates TRBD1, a call that cannot be tested without DNA. The CDR3 consists of 14 residues. The germline V gene encodes CDR1 MNHEY and CDR2 SVGAGI. CDR3 sequence: CASSYLTVQETQYF.

The chain recombines TRBV5-6 with TRBJ2-7; TCRdb's D call of TRBD1 is untestable without DNA. In germline, CDR1 is SGHDT, CDR2 YYEEEE. This CDR3 has 14 amino acids. The chain's CDR3 is CASSLVRGDLNQYF.

V gene TRBV10-1 combines with J gene TRBJ2-3; without DNA, the TCRdb call of TRBD1 cannot be checked. Germline loops: CDR1 WNHNN, CDR2 SYGVQD (reference sequence). CDR3 length: 16 amino acids. The CDR3 spells CASSESSGLLSHTQYF.

The chain couples TRBV6-2 or TRBV6-3 to TRBJ2-3; absent DNA, TCRdb's TRBD2 call cannot be checked. The germline V gene has CDR1 MNHEY and CDR2 SVGEGT. The CDR3 spans 15 residues. CDR3 region: CASSGTRDITDTQYF.

The rearrangement uses TRBV9 and TRBJ2-7. The germline CDR1 and CDR2 sequences are SGDLS and YYNGEE. The CDR3 is 14 residues long. The CDR3 loop is CASSVDPARYEQYF.

This rearrangement joins TRBV5-1 to TRBJ2-1; TCRdb selects TRBD1, and the lack of DNA leaves this call unchecked. This CDR3 is built from 14 residues. Germline CDR1 and CDR2: SGHRS and YFSETQ. CDR3 protein: CASSPLTVNNEQFF.

The chain links TRBV14 to TRBJ2-5. CDR1 and CDR2 (germline): SGHDN, FVKESK. This CDR3 has 15 residues. The CDR3: CASSRHRTLQETQYF.

V usage is TRBV20-1 and J usage is TRBJ1-2; TCRdb lists TRBD1, though no DNA is available to test this call. The CDR3 runs to 14 residues. Germline lookup yields CDR1 DFQATT and CDR2 SNEGSKA (reference sequence). The CDR3 sequence is CSAPPAGGNYGYTF.

The chain uses TRBV10-1 and TRBJ1-1; TCRdb's D call of TRBD1 is untestable without DNA. Germline V gene lookup returns CDR1 WNHNN and CDR2 SYGVQD (reference sequence). CDR3 length equals 15 residues. CDR3 sequence reads: CASSESGRGNTEAFF.

The V call is TRBV28, the J call TRBJ2-1; TCRdb designates TRBD2, a call that cannot be tested without DNA. CDR1 is MDHEN, CDR2 SYDVKM, per germline. The CDR3 length is 15 residues. The CDR3 loop is CASSLMASGKNEQFF.

This chain uses TRBV6-5 with TRBJ1-5. The length of the CDR3 is 17 residues. Per the germline V gene, CDR1 is MNHEY and CDR2 is SVGAGI. The CDR3 is CASSYGTSAYSNQPQHF.

The genes are TRBV9 and TRBJ2-3; TCRdb designates TRBD2, a call that cannot be tested without DNA. There are 16 residues in the CDR3. Germline V lookup: CDR1 SGDLS, CDR2 YYNGEE. The CDR3 sequence: CASSRQAGGPSDTQYF.

The V call is TRBV7-2, the J call TRBJ1-6. From germline, CDR1 is SGHTA and CDR2 FQGNSA. This CDR3 spans 18 amino acids. The CDR3 protein is CASSFGVRRSSYNSPLHF.

This chain joins TRBV12-5 and TRBJ2-2; TCRdb reports TRBD1, a call that lacks DNA to check it against. This CDR3 has 14 amino acids. The germline gives CDR1 LGHNT, CDR2 FRNRAP. CDR3: CASGPRGLTGELFF.

This rearrangement joins TRBV10-3 to TRBJ1-2; the TCRdb D gene call, TRBD1, has no DNA to confirm it. CDR1 and CDR2 (germline): ENHRY, SYGVKD. The CDR3 extends over 16 amino acids. CDR3: CAISVPGQGADYGYTF.

V gene TRBV14 combines with J gene TRBJ2-3; TCRdb returns TRBD1, unconfirmable since there is no DNA. The germline CDR1 and CDR2 sequences are SGHDN and FVKESK. The CDR3 spans 13 residues. CDR3 sequence reads: CASSLQGADTQYF.

The rearrangement joins TRBV11-2 to TRBJ2-3. The CDR3 sequence is 13 residues long. Germline V CDR1 and CDR2: SGHAT, FQNNGV. CDR3 sequence: CASSLATQDTQYF.

This sequence joins TRBV29-1 and TRBJ2-7; the D call of TRBD2 rests on TCRdb alone, since no DNA is present to check it. The CDR3 spans 11 residues. The V gene's germline CDR1 is SQVTM and CDR2 ANQGSEA. The CDR3 sequence: CSRRVSYEQYF.

The V and J genes are TRBV7-2 and TRBJ2-7; TCRdb's assignment of TRBD2 cannot be checked, as there is no DNA. This CDR3 spans 14 amino acids. Germline loops: CDR1 SGHTA, CDR2 FQGNSA. CDR3 region: CASSLGLAGYEQYF.

The chain carries TRBV7-7 and TRBJ1-4; TCRdb gives TRBD1 as the D gene, but with no DNA this cannot be confirmed. This CDR3 is built from 16 residues. Germline CDR1 is SSHAT and CDR2 is FNYEAQ (reference sequence). The CDR3 spells CASSAGTARSNEKLFF.